Sequencing of this TCR beta chain was carried out in a study of T cell changes during pregnancy in multiple sclerosis. Produced via immunoSEQ multiplex PCR; TCRdb's table is partial and in-frame only. The sample has some 50,000 clones; roughly 88% are singletons. This clone showed up just once. The junction had 9 bases not matched to a gene; V was cut back by 4 bases and J by 5 bases. The CDR3 is made up of 14 amino acids. The germline CDR1 and CDR2 sequences are SGHNT and YYREEE (reference sequence). The TCR sequence derives from a female donor in good health, enrolled as a control in a pregnancy study. V and J are TRBV5-4 and TRBJ2-7; TRBD1 matches 7 bases. The starting material was peripheral blood, obtained in the first trimester of pregnancy. The CDR3 DNA follows: TGTGCCAGCAGCCCCGCGACAGGGTTTAACGAGCAGTACTTC. Its translation: CASSPATGFNEQYF. The variable domain in full, completed from reference TRBV5-4 and TRBJ2-7, reads ETGVTQSPTHLIKTRGQQVTLRCSSQSGHNTVSWYQQALGQGPQFIFQYYREEENGRGNFPPRFSGLQFPNYSSELNVNALELDDSALYLCASSPATGFNEQYFGPGTRLTVT.